These T cell receptor beta chains were read from a single sample in a study of cytomegalovirus exposure and HLA in healthy donors. Clones were read by immunoSEQ multiplex PCR, and TCRdb kept only the in-frame ones, dropping some. This repertoire shows 150,000 or so clones, approximately 75% found once; its top ten account for approximately 3%. Sequenced material: PBMCs. Every receptor here comes from a man between 18 and 35 years old in good health and CMV-seronegative. The conserved cysteine and the conserved F or W are not part of the CDR3 here. Each record gives: J gene, V gene, CDR3 protein.

TRBJ1-1 TRBV7-9 ASSSPDRGTEAF
TRBJ1-4 TRBV21-1 ASSSPQGAKLF
TRBJ1-6 TRBV6-1 ASSGETGSPLH
TRBJ2-5 TRBV5-1 ASSLGEETQY
TRBJ2-6 TRBV14 ASTEGRGRAGANVLT
TRBJ1-4 TRBV6-5 ASSYSPDTWMEKLF
TRBJ2-7 TRBV4-3 ASSQGEQGTYEQY
TRBJ1-5 TRBV28 ASLDRGHQPQH
TRBJ2-7 TRBV4-3 ASSKDGGNLAYEQY
TRBJ2-3 TRBV7-6 ASSPTGTPQGTQY
TRBJ1-2 TRBV5-6 ASSYRQGLHYGYT
TRBJ1-6 TRBV6-1 ASIDGAGPLH
TRBJ1-2 TRBV28 ASSTYAASNYGYT
TRBJ1-2 TRBV6-1 ASSQGNGYT
TRBJ1-4 TRBV6-1 ASSEKGQSTNEKLF